Listed below are T cell receptor beta chains from one sample, sequenced in a study of read filtering for tumor transcriptome and immune sequencing. TCRdb re-analysed the reads in MiXCR, keeping a single row per CDR3 protein. The sample comprises over 50,000 distinct CDR3 sequences, around a fifth of which are singletons, and about 11% rests with the top ten. Material for sequencing was a population of CD138-negative cells sorted from bone marrow. The source of these receptors is a donor at least 40 years old with multiple myeloma. The CDR3 runs from the conserved cysteine through the conserved F or W. D genes are given only for firm matches. Clone size, where shown, is once, few, many, or a class for clones that have expanded.

V gene	J gene	D gene	clone size	CDR3 protein	CDR3 DNA
TRBV2	TRBJ2-5	-	many	CASHGIIETQYF	TGTGCCAGCCATGGGATAATAGAGACCCAGTACTTC
TRBV6-5	TRBJ2-5	TRBD2	many	CASSYRLAGRRGETQYF	TGTGCCAGCAGTTACAGGCTAGCGGGGCGTCGGGGAGAGACCCAGTACTTC
TRBV2	TRBJ1-1	-	many	CASSKDRNTEAFF	TGTGCCAGCAGTAAGGACAGGAACACTGAAGCTTTCTTT
TRBV14	TRBJ1-1	TRBD1	many	CASSNNRGNTEAFF	TGTGCCAGCAGCAATAACAGGGGGAACACTGAAGCTTTCTTT
TRBV29-1	TRBJ1-2	TRBD1	many	CSVTGTGVYGYTF	TGCAGCGTTACCGGGACAGGGGTCTATGGCTACACCTTC
TRBV3-1	TRBJ1-5	-	few	CASSQDPGFNQPQHF	TGTGCCAGCAGCCAAGATCCCGGGTTCAATCAGCCCCAGCATTTT
TRBV2	TRBJ2-1	-	many	CASRSWSGPYNEQFF	TGTGCCAGCAGGTCCTGGAGCGGCCCCTACAATGAGCAGTTCTTC
TRBV5-1	TRBJ2-3	TRBD2	-	CASSSERDYTDTQYF	TGCGCCAGCAGCTCCGAGCGGGACTATACAGATACGCAGTATTTT
TRBV27	TRBJ2-3	TRBD2	many	CASRPGLAGGIGDTQYF	TGTGCCAGCAGACCCGGACTAGCGGGAGGGATAGGCGATACGCAGTATTTT
TRBV11-2	TRBJ2-3	-	few	CASSFRQSPSTDTQYF	TGTGCCAGCAGCTTTCGACAAAGCCCTAGCACAGATACGCAGTATTTT
TRBV5-1	TRBJ1-4	-	many	CASSLAQATNEKLFF	TGCGCCAGCAGCTTGGCACAGGCAACTAATGAAAAACTGTTTTTT
TRBV7-8	TRBJ2-2	-	-	CATEGKNTGELFF	TGTGCCACGGAGGGAAAGAACACCGGGGAGCTGTTTTTT
TRBV6-5	TRBJ1-1	-	many	CATYKGQREAFF	TGTGCCACCTATAAGGGGCAGCGTGAAGCTTTCTTT
TRBV15	TRBJ2-2	-	many	CATSREELFTGELFF	TGTGCCACCAGCAGAGAAGAATTGTTCACCGGGGAGCTGTTTTTT
TRBV5-1	TRBJ2-5	-	many	CASSWGVLSGEETQYF	TGCGCCAGCAGCTGGGGCGTTTTATCGGGAGAAGAGACCCAGTACTTC
TRBV7-9	TRBJ2-5	-	few	CASSHRTGQETQYF	TGTGCCAGCAGCCATCGCACAGGGCAAGAGACCCAGTACTTC
TRBV11-2	TRBJ2-3	-	many	CASSSQGSGRDTQYF	TGTGCCAGCAGCTCCCAGGGGAGTGGGCGAGATACGCAGTATTTT
TRBV11-2	TRBJ1-5	-	-	CASSLVGGNQPQHF	TGTGCCAGCAGCTTAGTGGGGGGCAATCAGCCCCAGCATTTT
TRBV7-2	TRBJ2-1	TRBD2	-	CASSSQTSGQLEKQFF	TGTGCCAGCAGCTCCCAGACTAGCGGGCAGCTAGAAAAACAGTTCTTC
TRBV20-1	TRBJ2-1	-	many	CSASPVLSYNEQFF	TGCAGTGCTTCGCCGGTGCTCTCCTACAATGAGCAGTTCTTC
TRBV7-9	TRBJ2-7	-	many	CASSLRPVSYEQYF	TGTGCCAGCAGCTTACGACCAGTCAGCTACGAGCAGTACTTC
TRBV7-2	TRBJ2-5	-	many	CASSSRQGGETQYF	TGTGCCAGCAGCTCTCGACAGGGAGGAGAGACCCAGTACTTC
TRBV12-3/TRBV12-4	TRBJ1-1	TRBD1	-	CASRDTGETEAFF	TGTGCCAGCAGGGATACAGGGGAAACTGAAGCTTTCTTT
TRBV28	TRBJ2-1	-	many	CASSPPGTVNEQFF	TGTGCCAGCAGTCCTCCCGGGACTGTCAATGAGCAGTTCTTC
TRBV20-1	TRBJ2-5	-	many	CSASLGHQETQYF	TGCAGTGCTAGCCTAGGACACCAAGAGACCCAGTACTTC
TRBV29-1	TRBJ1-1	-	many	CSVQVGGSGEAFF	TGCAGCGTCCAGGTCGGGGGGTCAGGGGAAGCTTTCTTT
TRBV20-1	TRBJ2-1	TRBD2	many	CSASDRRTRSNEQFF	TGCAGTGCCAGCGACAGACGGACTAGGAGCAATGAGCAGTTCTTC
TRBV6-5	TRBJ2-3	TRBD2	many	CASKGSGGARDTQYF	TGTGCCAGCAAGGGGAGCGGGGGGGCCCGAGATACGCAGTATTTT
TRBV5-4	TRBJ2-1	-	-	CASSPDRHNEQFF	TGTGCCAGCAGCCCCGACAGGCACAATGAGCAGTTCTTC
TRBV28	TRBJ2-6	-	many	CASSNTGIPSGANVLTF	TGTGCCAGCAGTAACACAGGGATCCCCTCTGGGGCCAACGTCCTGACTTTC
TRBV20-1	TRBJ2-5	-	many	CSARGNQETQYF	TGCAGTGCTCGTGGAAACCAAGAGACCCAGTACTTC